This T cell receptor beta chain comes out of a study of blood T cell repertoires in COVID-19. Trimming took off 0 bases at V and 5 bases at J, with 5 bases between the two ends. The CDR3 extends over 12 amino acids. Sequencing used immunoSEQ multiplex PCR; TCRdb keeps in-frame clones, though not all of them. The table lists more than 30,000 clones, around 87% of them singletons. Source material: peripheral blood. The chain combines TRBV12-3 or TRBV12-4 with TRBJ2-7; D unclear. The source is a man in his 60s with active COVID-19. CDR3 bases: TGTGCCAGCAGTTTAGCCGTCCACGAGCAGTACTTC. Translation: CASSLAVHEQYF.